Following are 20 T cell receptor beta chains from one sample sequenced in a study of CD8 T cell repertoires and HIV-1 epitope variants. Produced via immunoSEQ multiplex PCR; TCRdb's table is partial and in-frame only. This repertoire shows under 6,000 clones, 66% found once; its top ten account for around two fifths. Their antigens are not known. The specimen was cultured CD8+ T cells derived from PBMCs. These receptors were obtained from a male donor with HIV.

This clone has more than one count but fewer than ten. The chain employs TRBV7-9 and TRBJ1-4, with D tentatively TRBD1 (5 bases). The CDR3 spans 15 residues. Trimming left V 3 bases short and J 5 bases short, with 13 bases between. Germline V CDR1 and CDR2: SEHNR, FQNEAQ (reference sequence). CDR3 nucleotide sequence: TGTGCCAGCAGCTTTGGGGAGGGGTTGAATGAAAAACTGTTTTTT. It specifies CASSFGEGLNEKLFF.

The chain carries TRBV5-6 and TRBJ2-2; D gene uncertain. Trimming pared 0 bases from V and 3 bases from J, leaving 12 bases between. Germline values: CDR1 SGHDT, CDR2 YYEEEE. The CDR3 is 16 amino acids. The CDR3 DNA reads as TGTGCCAGCAGCTTGGATTTGAAACGATACACCGGGGAGCTGTTTTTT. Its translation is CASSLDLKRYTGELFF. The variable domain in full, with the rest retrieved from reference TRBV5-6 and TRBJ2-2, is DAGVTQSPTHLIKTRGQQVTLRCSPKSGHDTVSWYQQALGQGPQFIFQYYEEEERQRGNFPDRFSGHQFPNYSSELNVNALLLGDSALYLCASSLDLKRYTGELFFGEGSRLTVL.

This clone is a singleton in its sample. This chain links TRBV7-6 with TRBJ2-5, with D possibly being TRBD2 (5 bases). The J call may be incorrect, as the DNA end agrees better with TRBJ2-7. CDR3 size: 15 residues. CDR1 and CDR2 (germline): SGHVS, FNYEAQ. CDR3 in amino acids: CASSLAPSGPYEQYF. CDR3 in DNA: TGTGCCAGCAGCTTAGCGCCCAGCGGTCCCTACGAGCAGTACTTC.

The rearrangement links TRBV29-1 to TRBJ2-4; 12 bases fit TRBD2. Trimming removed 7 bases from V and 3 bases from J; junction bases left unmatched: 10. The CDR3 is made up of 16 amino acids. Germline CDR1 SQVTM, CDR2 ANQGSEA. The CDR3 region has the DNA TGCAGCGCTATGACTAGCGGGAGTCCGGGCAAAAACATTCAGTACTTC. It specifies CSAMTSGSPGKNIQYF.

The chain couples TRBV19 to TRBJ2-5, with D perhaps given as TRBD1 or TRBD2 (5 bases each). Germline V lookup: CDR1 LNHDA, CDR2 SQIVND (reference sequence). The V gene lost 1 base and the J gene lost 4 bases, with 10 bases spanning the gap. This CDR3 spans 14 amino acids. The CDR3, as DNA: TGTGCCAGTAGTATAGGTGGGGGTAGAGAGACCCAGTACTTC. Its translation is CASSIGGGRETQYF.

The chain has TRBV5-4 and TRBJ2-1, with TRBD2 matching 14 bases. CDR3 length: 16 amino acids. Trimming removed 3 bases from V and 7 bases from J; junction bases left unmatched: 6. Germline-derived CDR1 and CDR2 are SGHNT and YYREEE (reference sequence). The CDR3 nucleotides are TGTGCCAGCAGCTCCGAGGGGACTAGCGGGGGTAATGAGCAGTTCTTC. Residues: CASSSEGTSGGNEQFF.

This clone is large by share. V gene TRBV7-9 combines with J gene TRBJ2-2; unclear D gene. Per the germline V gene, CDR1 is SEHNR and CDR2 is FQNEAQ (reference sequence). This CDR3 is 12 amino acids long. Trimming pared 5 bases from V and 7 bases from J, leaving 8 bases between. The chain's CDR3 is CASSLQDGELFF. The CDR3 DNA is TGTGCCAGCAGCCTTCAGGACGGGGAGCTGTTTTTT. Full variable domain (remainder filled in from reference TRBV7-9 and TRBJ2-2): DTGVSQNPRHKITKRGQNVTFRCDPISEHNRLYWYRQTLGQGPEFLTYFQNEAQLEKSRLLSDRFSAERPKGSFSTLEIQRTEQGDSAMYLCASSLQDGELFFGEGSRLTVL.

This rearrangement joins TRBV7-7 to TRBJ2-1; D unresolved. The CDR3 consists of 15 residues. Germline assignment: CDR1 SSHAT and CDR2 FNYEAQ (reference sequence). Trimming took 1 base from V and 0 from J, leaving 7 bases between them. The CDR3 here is CASSLDMSSYNEQFF. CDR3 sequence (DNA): TGTGCCAGCAGCTTAGATATGAGCTCCTACAATGAGCAGTTCTTC. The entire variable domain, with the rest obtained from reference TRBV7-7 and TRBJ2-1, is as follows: GAGVSQSPRYKVTKRGQDVTLRCDPISSHATLYWYQQALGQGPEFLTYFNYEAQPDKSGLPSDRFSAERPEGSISTLTIQRTEQRDSAMYRCASSLDMSSYNEQFFGPGTRLTVL.

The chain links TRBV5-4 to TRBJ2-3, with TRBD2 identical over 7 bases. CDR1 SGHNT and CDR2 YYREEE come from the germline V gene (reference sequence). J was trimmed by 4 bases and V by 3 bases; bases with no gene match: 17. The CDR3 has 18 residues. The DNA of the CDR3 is TGTGCCAGCAGCTGGGGGACCCGGCGGGAGTCTCTTGCAGATACGCAGTATTTT. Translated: CASSWGTRRESLADTQYF.

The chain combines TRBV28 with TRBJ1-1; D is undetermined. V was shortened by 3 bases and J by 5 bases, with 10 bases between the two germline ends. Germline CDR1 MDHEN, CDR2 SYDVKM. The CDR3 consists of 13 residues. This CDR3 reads CASSFGRRTEAFF. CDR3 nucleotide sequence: TGTGCCAGCAGTTTTGGGAGGAGGACTGAAGCTTTCTTT.

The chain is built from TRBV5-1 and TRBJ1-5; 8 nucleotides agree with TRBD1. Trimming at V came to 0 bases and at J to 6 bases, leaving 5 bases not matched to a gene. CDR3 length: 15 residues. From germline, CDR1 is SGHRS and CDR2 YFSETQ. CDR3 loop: CASSLATGEGQPQHF. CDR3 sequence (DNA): TGCGCCAGCAGCTTGGCGACAGGGGAAGGTCAGCCCCAGCATTTT.

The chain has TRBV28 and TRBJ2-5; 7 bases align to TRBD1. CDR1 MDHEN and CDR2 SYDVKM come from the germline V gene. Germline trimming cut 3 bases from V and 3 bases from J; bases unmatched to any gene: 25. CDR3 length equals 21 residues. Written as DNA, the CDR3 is TGTGCCAGCAGTTTTGCGTCCGATGTCCCTGCAGGGGGAGACGGCGAAGAGACCCAGTACTTC. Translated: CASSFASDVPAGGDGEETQYF.

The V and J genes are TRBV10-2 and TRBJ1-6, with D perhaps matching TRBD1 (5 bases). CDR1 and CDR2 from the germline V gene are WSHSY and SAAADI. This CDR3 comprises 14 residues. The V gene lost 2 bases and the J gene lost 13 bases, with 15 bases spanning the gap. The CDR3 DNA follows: TGCGCCAGCAGTGAGGCCGGGGGAGAGGCGCCCCTCCACTTT. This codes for CASSEAGGEAPLHF.

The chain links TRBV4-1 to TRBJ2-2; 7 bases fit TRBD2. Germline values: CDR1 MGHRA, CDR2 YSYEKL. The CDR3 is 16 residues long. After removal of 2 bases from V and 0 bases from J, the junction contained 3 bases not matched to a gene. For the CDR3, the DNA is TGCGCCAGCAGCCAATCTAGCGGAGCGAACACCGGGGAGCTGTTTTTT. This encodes CASSQSSGANTGELFF.

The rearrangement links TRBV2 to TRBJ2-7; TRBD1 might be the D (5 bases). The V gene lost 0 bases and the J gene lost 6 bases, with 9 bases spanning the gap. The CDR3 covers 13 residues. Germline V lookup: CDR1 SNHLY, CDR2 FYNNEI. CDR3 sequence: CASSEAGHGEQYF. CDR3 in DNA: TGTGCCAGCAGTGAAGCGGGGCATGGCGAGCAGTACTTC.

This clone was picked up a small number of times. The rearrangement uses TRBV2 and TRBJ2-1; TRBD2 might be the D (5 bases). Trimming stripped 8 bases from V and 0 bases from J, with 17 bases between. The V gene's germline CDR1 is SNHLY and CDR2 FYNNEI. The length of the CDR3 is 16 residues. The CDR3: CASERLPQSSYNEQFF. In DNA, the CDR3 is TGTGCCAGCGAGAGACTACCACAGAGCTCCTACAATGAGCAGTTCTTC.

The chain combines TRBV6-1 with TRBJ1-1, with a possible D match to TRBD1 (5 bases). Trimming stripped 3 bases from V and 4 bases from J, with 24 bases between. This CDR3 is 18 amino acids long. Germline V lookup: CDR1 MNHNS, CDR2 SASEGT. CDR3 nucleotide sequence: TGTGCCAGCAGTGAGGGACTTCCCCAAACCCCCGGGGGCACTGAAGCTTTCTTT. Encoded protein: CASSEGLPQTPGGTEAFF.

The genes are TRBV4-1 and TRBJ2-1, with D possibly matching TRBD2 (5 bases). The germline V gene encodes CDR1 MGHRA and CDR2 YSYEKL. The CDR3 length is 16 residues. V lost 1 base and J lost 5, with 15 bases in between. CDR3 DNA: TGCGCCAGCAGCCAAGCATATAAGACTACCAACAATGAGCAGTTCTTC. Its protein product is CASSQAYKTTNNEQFF.

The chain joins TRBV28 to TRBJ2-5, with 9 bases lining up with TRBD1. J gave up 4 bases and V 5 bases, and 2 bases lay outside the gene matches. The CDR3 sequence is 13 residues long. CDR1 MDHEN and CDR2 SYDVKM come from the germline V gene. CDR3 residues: CASSIQGAETQYF. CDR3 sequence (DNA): TGTGCCAGCAGTATACAGGGGGCAGAGACCCAGTACTTC. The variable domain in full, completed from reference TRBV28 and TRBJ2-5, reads DVKVTQSSRYLVKRTGEKVFLECVQDMDHENMFWYRQDPGLGLRLIYFSYDVKMKEKGDIPEGYSVSREKKERFSLILESASTNQTSMYLCASSIQGAETQYFGPGTRLLVL.

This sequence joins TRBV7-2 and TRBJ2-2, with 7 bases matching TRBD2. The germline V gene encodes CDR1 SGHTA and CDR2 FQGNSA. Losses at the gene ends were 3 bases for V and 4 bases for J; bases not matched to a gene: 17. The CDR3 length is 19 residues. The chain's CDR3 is CASSLFNYPGRGSTGELFF. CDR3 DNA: TGTGCCAGCAGCTTGTTTAACTACCCTGGGAGGGGTTCCACCGGGGAGCTGTTTTTT.